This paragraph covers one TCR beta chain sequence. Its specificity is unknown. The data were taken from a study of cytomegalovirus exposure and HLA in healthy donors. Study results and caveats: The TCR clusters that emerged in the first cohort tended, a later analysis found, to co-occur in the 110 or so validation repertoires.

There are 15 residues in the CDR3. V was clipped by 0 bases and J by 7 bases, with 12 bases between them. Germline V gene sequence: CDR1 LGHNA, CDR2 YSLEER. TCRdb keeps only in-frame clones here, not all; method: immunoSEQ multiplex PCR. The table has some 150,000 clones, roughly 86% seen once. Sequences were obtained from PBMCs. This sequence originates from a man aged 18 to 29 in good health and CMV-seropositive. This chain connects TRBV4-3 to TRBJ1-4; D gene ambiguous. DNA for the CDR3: TGCGCCAGCAGCCAAGATTCCCGGGGAGGTGAAAAACTGTTTTTT. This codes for CASSQDSRGGEKLFF.